These 19 T cell receptor beta chains came from one sample sequenced in a study of blood T cell repertoires in COVID-19. TCRdb keeps only in-frame clones here, not all; method: immunoSEQ multiplex PCR. The data contain approximately 200,000 clones, approximately 88% of them singletons. The sample consisted of PBMCs or T cells enriched from blood (not recorded which). These TCRs come from a woman aged 25-40 years who had been exposed to COVID-19.

The chain combines TRBV12-5 with TRBJ2-1; no clear D. Per germline, CDR1 LGHNT and CDR2 FRNRAP. Trimming left V 0 bases short and J 8 bases short, with 8 bases between. The CDR3 consists of 13 residues. Here the CDR3 DNA reads TGTGCTAGTGGTTTGGTCCAAAATCATGAGCAGTTCTTC. It specifies CASGLVQNHEQFF.

This rearrangement joins TRBV28 to TRBJ1-2, with D perhaps matching TRBD1 (6 bases). The CDR3 spans 15 residues. The V gene's germline CDR1 is MDHEN and CDR2 SYDVKM. V was shortened by 3 bases and J by 4 bases, with 15 bases between the two germline ends. The CDR3 spells CASSLERQVIYGYTF. The CDR3 DNA is TGTGCCAGCAGTTTGGAAAGACAGGTTATCTATGGCTACACCTTC.

The gene calls are TRBV13 and TRBJ2-7; tentative D call: TRBD1 (6 bases). The CDR3 has 14 residues. CDR1 PRHDT and CDR2 FYEKMQ come from the germline V gene (reference sequence). V lost 3 bases and J 6 bases, leaving 15 bases between the germline ends. Here the CDR3 DNA reads TGTGCCAGCAGCTTTGGGGCAGGGGTAGCCGAGCAGTACTTC. It encodes CASSFGAGVAEQYF.

The chain couples TRBV11-3 to TRBJ2-7, with D possibly matching TRBD2 (6 bases). V lost 3 bases, J lost 0 bases, and 9 bases lay in between. This CDR3 region has 14 residues. Germline CDR1 is SGHNT and CDR2 is YENEEA. Written as DNA, the CDR3 is TGTGCCAGCAGCTTGGCGGGACCCTCCTACGAGCAGTACTTC. Residues: CASSLAGPSYEQYF.

The chain employs TRBV7-9 and TRBJ1-5; 8 positions match TRBD1. Losses at the gene ends were 5 bases for V and 6 bases for J; bases not matched to a gene: 3. CDR3 length equals 13 residues. Germline-derived CDR1 and CDR2 are SEHNR and FQNEAQ (reference sequence). Written as DNA, the CDR3 is TGTGCCAGCAGCAGGACAGGGCGTCAGCCCCAGCATTTT. It encodes CASSRTGRQPQHF.

CDR3: CASSHGLAGNTGELFF. In nucleotides, the CDR3 is TGTGCCAGCAGCCACGGACTAGCGGGGAACACCGGGGAGCTGTTTTTT. The chain has TRBV7-8 and TRBJ2-2; 11 positions agree with TRBD2. V was pared by 5 bases and J by 1 base, with 3 bases of the junction left unmatched. The germline CDR1 and CDR2 sequences are SGHVS and FQNEAQ. The CDR3 is 16 amino acids.

V usage is TRBV19 and J usage is TRBJ1-2, with no clear D. V lost 5 bases to trimming and J lost 0 bases, with 19 bases between them. Germline assignment: CDR1 LNHDA and CDR2 SQIVND (reference sequence). This CDR3 region has 17 residues. The CDR3 spells CASSPPTSVATNYGYTF. The CDR3 DNA is TGTGCCAGTAGTCCCCCCACAAGTGTAGCTACTAACTATGGCTACACCTTC.

This clone was counted between two and nine times. The J gene is TRBJ1-4, the V gene TRBV2; the D gene is possibly TRBD1 (5 bases). Germline V gene data show CDR1 as SNHLY and CDR2 as FYNNEI. V lost 4 bases and J 3 bases, leaving 12 bases between the germline ends. CDR3 length: 15 residues. CDR3 bases: TGTGCCAGCAGTGGGAGGGGCCAGGCTAATGAAAAACTGTTTTTT. Its translation: CASSGRGQANEKLFF. Combining the CDR3 with reference TRBV2 and TRBJ1-4 gives the whole variable domain EPEVTQTPSHQVTQMGQEVILRCVPISNHLYFYWYRQILGQKVEFLVSFYNNEISEKSEIFDDQFSVERPDGSNFTLKIRSTKLEDSAMYFCASSGRGQANEKLFFGSGTQLSVL.

The gene calls are TRBV5-4 and TRBJ1-2; D is possibly TRBD1 (5 bases). This CDR3 is 14 amino acids long. V lost 2 bases and J lost 7, with 15 bases in between. CDR1 and CDR2 from the germline V gene are SGHNT and YYREEE (reference sequence). The CDR3 here is CASSLMFQGIGYTF. The CDR3 DNA sequence: TGTGCCAGCAGCTTAATGTTTCAGGGTATTGGCTACACCTTC. The full variable domain, rest sourced from reference TRBV5-4 and TRBJ1-2, is ETGVTQSPTHLIKTRGQQVTLRCSSQSGHNTVSWYQQALGQGPQFIFQYYREEENGRGNFPPRFSGLQFPNYSSELNVNALELDDSALYLCASSLMFQGIGYTFGSGTRLTVV.

This clone occurred once. The CDR3 DNA is TGTGCCAGCAGTTACAGGACAGGATCCCATGGCTACACCTTC. Encoded protein: CASSYRTGSHGYTF. V gene TRBV6-5 combines with J gene TRBJ1-2, with 7 bases lining up with TRBD1. Per germline, CDR1 MNHEY and CDR2 SVGAGI. The J segment lost 6 bases and the V segment lost 2 bases, leaving 6 bases of the junction unmatched. This CDR3 region has 14 residues.

The rearrangement links TRBV6-5 to TRBJ1-2; a weak D match, TRBD1 (6 bases). The germline gives CDR1 MNHEY, CDR2 SVGAGI. V was shortened by 0 bases and J by 6 bases, with 14 bases between the two germline ends. The CDR3 has 15 residues. The DNA of the CDR3 is TGTGCCAGCAGTTACTCTGGGCAAGGGGGTGATGGCTACACCTTC. Encoded protein: CASSYSGQGGDGYTF.

V usage is TRBV10-3 and J usage is TRBJ2-7; D is perhaps TRBD1 (6 bases). This CDR3 has 14 residues. Germline V gives CDR1 ENHRY, CDR2 SYGVKD. V lost 6 bases and J lost 1, with 13 bases in between. The CDR3: CAISPRTASYEQYF. CDR3 DNA: TGTGCCATCAGCCCTAGGACAGCTTCCTACGAGCAGTACTTC.

The chain joins TRBV4-2 to TRBJ2-7, with 7 bases fitting TRBD2. The V and J ends lost 1 base and 2 bases, in that order; junction bases with no gene match: 8. This CDR3 contains 16 residues. The germline V gene has CDR1 LGHNA and CDR2 YNFKEQ. The CDR3 DNA reads TGTGCCAGCAGCCAAGGGGTCCCGGGAGGAACCTACGAGCAGTACTTC. This codes for CASSQGVPGGTYEQYF.

CDR3 in amino acids: CASSPKWTSGSNEQFF. The CDR3 DNA follows: TGTGCCAGCAGCCCGAAATGGACTAGCGGGAGCAATGAGCAGTTCTTC. The genes are TRBV7-9 and TRBJ2-1; 13 bases are shared with TRBD2. CDR3 size: 16 residues. CDR1 SEHNR and CDR2 FQNEAQ come from the germline V gene (reference sequence). The ends lost 5 bases at V and 6 bases at J; junction bases unmatched: 7.

The V call is TRBV25-1, the J call TRBJ2-1, with D unresolved. Germline V gives CDR1 MGHDK, CDR2 SYGVNS. The V gene lost 0 bases and the J gene lost 6 bases, with 6 bases spanning the gap. The CDR3 loop spans 13 amino acids. The CDR3, as DNA: TGTGCCAGCAGTGAATATCAGGTCAATGAGCAGTTCTTC. Amino acids: CASSEYQVNEQFF. Drawing the rest from reference TRBV25-1 and TRBJ2-1, the complete variable domain is EADIYQTPRYLVIGTGKKITLECSQTMGHDKMYWYQQDPGMELHLIHYSYGVNSTEKGDLSSESTVSRIRTEHFPLTLESARPSHTSQYLCASSEYQVNEQFFGPGTRLTVL.

The count of this clone is one. The conserved phenylalanine or tryptophan is not found at the CDR3 terminus, so this likely reflects a read error. The DNA is omitted, as the CDR3 cannot be located on it reliably, and the CDR3 follows TCRdb's listing. The chain is built from TRBV6-4 and TRBJ2-7; TRBD2 is the table's D call, not checked against the DNA. A total of 12 residues make up the CDR3, ends included. Germline V gene sequence: CDR1 MRHNA, CDR2 SNTAGT. The CDR3 protein is CASSELAARRAS.

The V gene is TRBV5-4, the J gene TRBJ2-5, with 10 bases identical to TRBD2. With V trimmed by 0 bases and J by 4 bases, 6 bases remained unmatched. This CDR3 region has 16 residues. The germline V gene has CDR1 SGHNT and CDR2 YYREEE (reference sequence). CDR3 nucleotide sequence: TGTGCCAGCAGCTTGGAGGTAGCGGGAGGTTTAGAGACCCAGTACTTC. This codes for CASSLEVAGGLETQYF.

V is TRBV10-3 and J is TRBJ1-1, with 8 bases aligning to TRBD1. Germline V gene sequence: CDR1 ENHRY, CDR2 SYGVKD. J was trimmed by 5 bases and V by 8 bases; bases with no gene match: 7. The CDR3 runs to 13 residues. The CDR3 loop is CAILSTGGTEAFF. The CDR3 DNA sequence: TGTGCCATCCTTTCCACAGGGGGGACTGAAGCTTTCTTT.

This chain joins TRBV10-2 and TRBJ2-1, with 10 bases fitting TRBD2. The CDR3 extends over 15 amino acids. The germline V gene has CDR1 WSHSY and CDR2 SAAADI. J lost 1 base, V lost 10 bases, and 7 bases had no gene match. DNA of the CDR3: TGCGCCATCTCGAAAGCGGGAGGGTCCTACAATGAGCAGTTCTTC. Translated: CAISKAGGSYNEQFF.